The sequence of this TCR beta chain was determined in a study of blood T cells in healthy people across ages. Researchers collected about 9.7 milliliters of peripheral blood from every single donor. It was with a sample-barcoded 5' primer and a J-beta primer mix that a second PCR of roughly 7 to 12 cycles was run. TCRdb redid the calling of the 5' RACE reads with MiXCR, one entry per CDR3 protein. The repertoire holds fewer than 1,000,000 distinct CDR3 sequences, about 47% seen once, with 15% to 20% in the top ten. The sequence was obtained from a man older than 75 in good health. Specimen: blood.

CDR3 loop: CASSFGNADNAQYF. Written as DNA, the CDR3 is TGTGCCAGCAGCTTCGGGAACGCAGACAATGCGCAGTACTTC. The rearrangement links TRBV5-5 to TRBJ2-5, with D possibly being TRBD2 (5 bases). The CDR3 has 14 residues. V was shortened by 2 bases and J by 11 bases, with 19 bases between the two germline ends. Germline V gene sequence: CDR1 SGHKS, CDR2 YYEKEE (reference sequence).